The sequence of this T cell receptor beta chain was determined in a study of Graves' ophthalmopathy and Graves' hyperthyroidism. Amplified material comprised TCR beta CDR3 regions derived from RNA transcripts. Second-round multiplex PCR came after first-round RT-PCR with HTBI primers. TCRdb reprocessed the multiplex PCR reads via MiXCR and lists one record per CDR3 protein. Of 450,000 or so distinct CDR3 sequences listed, 14% are singletons. Active ophthalmopathy (CAS at least 3, NOSPECS at least 4), lasting under 3 months. Other autoimmune diseases, uncontrolled infections, pregnancy or lactation ruled patients out of participation. This clonotype was recorded at least ten times. Its target is not known. V trimming: 5 bases; J trimming: 4 bases; junction bases outside the gene matches: 10. Germline CDR1 is SGHDN and CDR2 is FVKESK. This CDR3 region has 16 residues. General study points: Most expanded clonotypes from thyroid (those above 0.001 frequency) were also found in blood. The model predicted progression of ophthalmopathy with a sensitivity of 70% to 71%, and its specificity was 72% to 85%.

This chain joins TRBV14 and TRBJ2-2; TRBD2 agrees at 7 bases. Sequencing was performed on blood. This TCR was recovered from a woman aged 30 to 39 with Graves' ophthalmopathy. DNA for the CDR3: TGTGCCAGCAGCGAAACGACTAGCCCGAGCACCGGGGAGCTGTTTTTT. This translates into CASSETTSPSTGELFF.